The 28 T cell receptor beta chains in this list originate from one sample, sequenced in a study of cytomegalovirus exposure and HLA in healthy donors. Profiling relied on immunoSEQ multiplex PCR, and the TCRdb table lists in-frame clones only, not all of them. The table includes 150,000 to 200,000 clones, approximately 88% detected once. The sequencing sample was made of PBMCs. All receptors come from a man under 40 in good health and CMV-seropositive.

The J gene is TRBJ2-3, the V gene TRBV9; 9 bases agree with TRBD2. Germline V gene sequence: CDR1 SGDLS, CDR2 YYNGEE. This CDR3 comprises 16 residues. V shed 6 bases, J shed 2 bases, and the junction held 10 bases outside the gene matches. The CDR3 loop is CASTPIGLANTDTQYF. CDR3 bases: TGTGCCAGCACCCCGATCGGACTAGCGAACACAGATACGCAGTATTTT. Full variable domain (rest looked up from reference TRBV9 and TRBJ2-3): DSGVTQTPKHLITATGQRVTLRCSPRSGDLSVYWYQQSLDQGLQFLIQYYNGEERAKGNILERFSAQQFPDLHSELNLSSLELGDSALYFCASTPIGLANTDTQYFGPGTRLTVL.

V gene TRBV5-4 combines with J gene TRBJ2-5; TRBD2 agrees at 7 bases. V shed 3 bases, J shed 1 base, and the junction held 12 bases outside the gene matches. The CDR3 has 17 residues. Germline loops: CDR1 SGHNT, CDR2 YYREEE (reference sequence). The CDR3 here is CASSSLGRGIFQETQYF. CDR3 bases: TGTGCCAGCAGCTCTCTCGGGCGGGGGATTTTCCAAGAGACCCAGTACTTC.

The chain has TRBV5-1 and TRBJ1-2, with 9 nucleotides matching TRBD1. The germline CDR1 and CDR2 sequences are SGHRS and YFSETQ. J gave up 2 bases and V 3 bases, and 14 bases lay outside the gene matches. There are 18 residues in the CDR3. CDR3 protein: CASSSPTPGTGINYGYTF. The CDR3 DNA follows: TGCGCCAGCAGCTCTCCAACCCCCGGGACAGGGATAAACTATGGCTACACCTTC.

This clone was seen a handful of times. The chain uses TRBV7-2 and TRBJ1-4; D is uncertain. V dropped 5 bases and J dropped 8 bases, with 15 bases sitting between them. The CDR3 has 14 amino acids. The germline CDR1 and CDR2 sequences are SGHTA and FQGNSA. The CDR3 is CASSLEVAGEKLFF. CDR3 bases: TGTGCCAGCAGCCTAGAAGTGGCGGGGGAAAAACTGTTTTTT.

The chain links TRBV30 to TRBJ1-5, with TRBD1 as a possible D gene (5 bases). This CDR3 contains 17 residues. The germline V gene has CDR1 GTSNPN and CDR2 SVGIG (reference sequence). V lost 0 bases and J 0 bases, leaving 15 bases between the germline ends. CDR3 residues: CAWSVARTRYSNQPQHF. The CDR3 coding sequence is TGTGCCTGGAGTGTAGCCCGGACAAGATATAGCAATCAGCCCCAGCATTTT.

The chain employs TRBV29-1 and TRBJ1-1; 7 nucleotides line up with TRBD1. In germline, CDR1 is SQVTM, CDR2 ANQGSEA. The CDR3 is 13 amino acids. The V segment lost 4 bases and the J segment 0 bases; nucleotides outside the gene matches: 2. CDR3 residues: CSVGDSVNTEAFF. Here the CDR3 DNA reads TGCAGCGTTGGGGACAGCGTGAACACTGAAGCTTTCTTT.

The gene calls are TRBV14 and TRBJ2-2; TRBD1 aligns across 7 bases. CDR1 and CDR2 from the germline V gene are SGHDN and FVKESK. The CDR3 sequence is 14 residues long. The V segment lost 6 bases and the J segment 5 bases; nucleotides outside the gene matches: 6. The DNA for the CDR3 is TGTGCCAGCAGTCAATACAGGGGAACCGGGGAGCTGTTTTTT. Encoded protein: CASSQYRGTGELFF.

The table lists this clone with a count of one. CDR3: CASSPWTSGGSTDTQYF. As DNA, the CDR3 is TGTGCCAGCAGCCCCTGGACTAGCGGGGGAAGCACAGATACGCAGTATTTT. The chain has TRBV13 and TRBJ2-3; 13 bases are a match to TRBD2. Germline loops: CDR1 PRHDT, CDR2 FYEKMQ (reference sequence). The CDR3 has 17 amino acids. With V trimmed by 5 bases and J by 0 bases, 5 bases remained unmatched.

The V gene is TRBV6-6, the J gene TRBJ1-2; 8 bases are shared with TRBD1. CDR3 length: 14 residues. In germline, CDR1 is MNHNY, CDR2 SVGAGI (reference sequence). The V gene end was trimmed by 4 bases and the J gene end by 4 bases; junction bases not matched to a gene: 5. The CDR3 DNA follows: TGTGCCAGCAGTTCCCTACAGGGGGGCTATGGCTACACCTTC. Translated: CASSSLQGGYGYTF.

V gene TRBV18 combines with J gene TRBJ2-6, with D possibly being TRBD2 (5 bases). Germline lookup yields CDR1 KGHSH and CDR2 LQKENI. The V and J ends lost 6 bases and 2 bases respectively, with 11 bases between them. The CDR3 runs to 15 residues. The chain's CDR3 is CASSDPGAGANVLTF. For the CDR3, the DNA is TGTGCCAGCTCCGACCCCGGGGCTGGGGCCAACGTCCTGACTTTC.

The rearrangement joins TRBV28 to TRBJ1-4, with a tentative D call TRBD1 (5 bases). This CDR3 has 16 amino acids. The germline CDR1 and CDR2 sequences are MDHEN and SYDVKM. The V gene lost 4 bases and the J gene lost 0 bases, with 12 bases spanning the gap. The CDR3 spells CASSSSARATNEKLFF. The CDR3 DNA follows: TGTGCCAGCAGTTCCTCCGCCAGGGCAACTAATGAAAAACTGTTTTTT.

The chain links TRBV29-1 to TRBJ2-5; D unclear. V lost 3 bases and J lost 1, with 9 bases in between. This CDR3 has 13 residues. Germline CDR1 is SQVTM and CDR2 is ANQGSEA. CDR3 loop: CSVDSTAQETQYF. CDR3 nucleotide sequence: TGCAGCGTTGACTCCACTGCCCAAGAGACCCAGTACTTC.

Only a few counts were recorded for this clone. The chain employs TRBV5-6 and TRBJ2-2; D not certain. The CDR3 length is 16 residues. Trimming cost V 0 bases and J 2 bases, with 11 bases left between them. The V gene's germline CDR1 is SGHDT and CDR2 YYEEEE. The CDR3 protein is CASSLVERGNTGELFF. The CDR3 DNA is TGTGCCAGCAGCTTGGTGGAACGAGGTAACACCGGGGAGCTGTTTTTT. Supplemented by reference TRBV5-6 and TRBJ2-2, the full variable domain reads DAGVTQSPTHLIKTRGQQVTLRCSPKSGHDTVSWYQQALGQGPQFIFQYYEEEERQRGNFPDRFSGHQFPNYSSELNVNALLLGDSALYLCASSLVERGNTGELFFGEGSRLTVL.

The CDR3 sequence: CASSRPPRGSGANVLTF. The CDR3 DNA reads TGCGCCAGCAGCCGCCCCCCGCGGGGCTCTGGGGCCAACGTCCTGACTTTC. The rearrangement uses TRBV4-1 and TRBJ2-6; D perhaps matches TRBD2 (6 bases). Germline V gene sequence: CDR1 MGHRA, CDR2 YSYEKL. This CDR3 comprises 17 residues. With 4 bases removed from V and 0 bases from J, the gap between germline ends came to 13 bases.

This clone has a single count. CDR3 nucleotide sequence: TGCAGCGTTGCGACAGGGACCCAAGAGACCCAGTACTTC. It encodes CSVATGTQETQYF. The chain recombines TRBV29-1 with TRBJ2-5; 7 nucleotides align to TRBD1. J gave up 1 base and V 4 bases, and 3 bases lay outside the gene matches. CDR1 SQVTM and CDR2 ANQGSEA come from the germline V gene. The CDR3 totals 13 residues.

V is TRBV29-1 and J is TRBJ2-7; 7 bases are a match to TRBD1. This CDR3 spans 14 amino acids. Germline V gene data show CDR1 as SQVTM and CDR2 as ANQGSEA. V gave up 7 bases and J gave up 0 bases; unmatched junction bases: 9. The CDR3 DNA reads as TGCAGCGCCGCGCGGACAGGTAGCTCCTACGAGCAGTACTTC. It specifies CSAARTGSSYEQYF.

CDR3 nucleotides: TGTGCCAGCAGCTTAGGGGGCCACTCCTACGAGCAGTACTTC. Residues: CASSLGGHSYEQYF. The chain carries TRBV7-6 and TRBJ2-7, with D possibly TRBD1 on 5 matching bases. V was shortened by 1 base and J by 0 bases, with 7 bases between the two germline ends. The CDR3 consists of 14 residues. The germline V gene has CDR1 SGHVS and CDR2 FNYEAQ.

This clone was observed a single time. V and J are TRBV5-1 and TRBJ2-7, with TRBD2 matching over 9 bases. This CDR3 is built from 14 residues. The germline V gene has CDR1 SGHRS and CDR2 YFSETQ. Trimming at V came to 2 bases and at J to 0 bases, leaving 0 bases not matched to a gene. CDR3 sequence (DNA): TGCGCCAGCAGCTTTAGCGGGAGCTCCTACGAGCAGTACTTC. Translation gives CASSFSGSSYEQYF. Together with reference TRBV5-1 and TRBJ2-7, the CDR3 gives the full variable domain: KAGVTQTPRYLIKTRGQQVTLSCSPISGHRSVSWYQQTPGQGLQFLFEYFSETQRNKGNFPGRFSGRQFSNSRSEMNVSTLELGDSALYLCASSFSGSSYEQYFGPGTRLTVT.

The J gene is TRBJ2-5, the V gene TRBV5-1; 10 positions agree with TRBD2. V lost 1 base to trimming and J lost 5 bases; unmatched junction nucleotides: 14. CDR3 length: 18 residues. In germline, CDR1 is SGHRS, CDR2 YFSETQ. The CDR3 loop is CASSLLGASSGGLETQYF. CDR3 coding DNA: TGCGCCAGCAGCTTGCTTGGGGCGTCTAGCGGGGGTCTGGAGACCCAGTACTTC.

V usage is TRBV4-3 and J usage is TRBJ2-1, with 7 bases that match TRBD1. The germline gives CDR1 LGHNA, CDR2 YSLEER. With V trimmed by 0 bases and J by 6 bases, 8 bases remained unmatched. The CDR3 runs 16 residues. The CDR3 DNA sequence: TGCGCCAGCAGCCAAGACGGGTCCAACAGGGGCAATGAGCAGTTCTTC. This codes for CASSQDGSNRGNEQFF.

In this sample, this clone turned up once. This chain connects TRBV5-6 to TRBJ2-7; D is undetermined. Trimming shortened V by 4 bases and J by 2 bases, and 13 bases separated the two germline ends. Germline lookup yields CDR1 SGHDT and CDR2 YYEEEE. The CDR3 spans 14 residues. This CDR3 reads CASSIAQRPYEQYF. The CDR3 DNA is TGTGCCAGCAGCATTGCGCAGAGGCCCTACGAGCAGTACTTC.

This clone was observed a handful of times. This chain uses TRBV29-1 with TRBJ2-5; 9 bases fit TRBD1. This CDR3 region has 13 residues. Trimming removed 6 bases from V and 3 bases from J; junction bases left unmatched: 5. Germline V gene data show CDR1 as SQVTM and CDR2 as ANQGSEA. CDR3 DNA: TGCAGCGTGGCCACAGGGGGCGAAGAGACCCAGTACTTC. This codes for CSVATGGEETQYF.

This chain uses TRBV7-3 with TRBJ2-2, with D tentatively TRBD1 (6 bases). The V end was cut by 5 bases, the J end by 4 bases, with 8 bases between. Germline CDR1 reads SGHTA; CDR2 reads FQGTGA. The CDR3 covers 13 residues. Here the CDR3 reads CASSETGTGELFF. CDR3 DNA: TGTGCCAGCAGCGAGACAGGCACCGGGGAGCTGTTTTTT.

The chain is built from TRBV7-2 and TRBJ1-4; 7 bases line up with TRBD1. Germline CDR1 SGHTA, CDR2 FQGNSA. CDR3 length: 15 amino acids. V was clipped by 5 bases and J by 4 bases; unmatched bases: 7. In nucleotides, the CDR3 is TGTGCCAGCAGCCAGCTCCGGGACAGTAATGAAAAACTGTTTTTT. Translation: CASSQLRDSNEKLFF.

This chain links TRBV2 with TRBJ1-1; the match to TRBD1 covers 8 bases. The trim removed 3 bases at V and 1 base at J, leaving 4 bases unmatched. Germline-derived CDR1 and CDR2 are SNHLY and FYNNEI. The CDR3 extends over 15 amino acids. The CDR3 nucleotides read TGTGCCAGCAGTGAGCAGGGGGCAGGGAACACTGAAGCTTTCTTT. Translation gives CASSEQGAGNTEAFF.

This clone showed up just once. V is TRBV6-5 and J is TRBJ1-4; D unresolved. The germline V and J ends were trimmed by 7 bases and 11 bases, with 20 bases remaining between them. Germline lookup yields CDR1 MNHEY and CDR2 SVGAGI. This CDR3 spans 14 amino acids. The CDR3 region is CASTSSESQHKLFF. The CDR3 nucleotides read TGTGCCAGCACCTCTAGTGAAAGTCAGCACAAACTGTTTTTT.

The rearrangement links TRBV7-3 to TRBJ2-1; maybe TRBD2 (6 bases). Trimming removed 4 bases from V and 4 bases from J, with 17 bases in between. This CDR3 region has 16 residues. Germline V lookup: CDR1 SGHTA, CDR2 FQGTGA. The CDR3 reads CASSSSTSSVYNEQFF. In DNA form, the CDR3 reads TGTGCCAGCAGCTCGTCCACTAGCAGCGTATACAATGAGCAGTTCTTC.

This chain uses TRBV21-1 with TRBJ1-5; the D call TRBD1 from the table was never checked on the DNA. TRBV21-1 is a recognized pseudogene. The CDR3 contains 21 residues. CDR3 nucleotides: TGTGCCAGCAGCAAAGGAGATTCGGGACAGGGGGCATTCAATAGCAATCAGCCCCAGCATTTT. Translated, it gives CASSKGDSGQGAFNSNQPQHF.